This entry describes one T cell receptor beta chain. This sample is drawn from a study of blood T cell repertoires in COVID-19. Study-level information: Both acute and convalescent COVID-19 samples were obtained from the United States, Italy and Spain. Sources were T cells, B-cell-depleted T cells, or PBMCs; the material itself was cDNA or gDNA.

From germline, CDR1 is SEHNR and CDR2 FQNEAQ (reference sequence). The V gene lost 3 bases and the J gene lost 2 bases, with 9 bases spanning the gap. The CDR3 has 14 residues. In the authors' workflow: Amplifying reference gene primers gave estimates of nucleated cell counts. Data came from immunoSEQ multiplex PCR; TCRdb stores just in-frame clones and leaves some out. V and J calls and clone size are those listed in that table; D and trimming were worked out from the DNA. The sample consists of fewer than 85,000 clones, about 73% of them appearing once. The V gene is TRBV7-9, the J gene TRBJ2-3; tentative D call: TRBD2 (6 bases). The TCR originated in a man aged 55 to 69 with acute or convalescent COVID-19. Source material: peripheral blood. CDR3 nucleotide sequence: TGTGCCAGCAGCTTTAGCGGAGCCACAGATACGCAGTATTTT. Translation: CASSFSGATDTQYF.